Listed below are T cell receptor beta chains from one sample, sequenced in a study of cytomegalovirus exposure and HLA in healthy donors. Sequencing used immunoSEQ multiplex PCR; TCRdb keeps in-frame clones, though not all of them. In the table there are some 160,000 clones, 84% of which are singletons. The sample comprised PBMCs. Receptor source: a man over 45 in good health and CMV-seropositive. Each CDR3 is given with its conserved first and last residue. A D gene is named only where the DNA matches it firmly. Size is stated for part of the rows, as once, few or many counts, or as a class when the clone is expanded.

NA	TRBV9	TRBJ2-3	NA	CASSVEEEGDTQYF	TGTGCCAGCAGCGTAGAGGAAGAGGGAGATACGCAGTATTTT
TRBD2	TRBV7-9	TRBJ2-2	NA	CASPQLAGGPTGELFF	TGTGCCAGCCCCCAACTAGCGGGGGGGCCTACCGGGGAGCTGTTTTTT
NA	TRBV11-3	TRBJ2-1	NA	CASSLEGGSSYNEQFF	TGTGCCAGCAGCTTAGAAGGTGGGAGCTCCTACAATGAGCAGTTCTTC
NA	TRBV14	TRBJ2-5	NA	CASSHPQETQYF	TGTGCCAGCAGCCACCCACAAGAGACCCAGTACTTC
TRBD1	TRBV4-1	TRBJ2-1	once	CASSQGEAGGGYEQFF	TGCGCCAGCAGCCAAGGGGAGGCAGGGGGCGGGTATGAGCAGTTCTTC
NA	TRBV5-1	TRBJ2-2	NA	CASKGGAGELFF	TGCGCCAGCAAAGGAGGTGCCGGGGAGCTGTTTTTT
NA	TRBV6-1	TRBJ2-1	NA	CASSGGGGRRANEQFF	TGTGCCAGCAGTGGGGGGGGCGGGAGAAGGGCCAATGAGCAGTTCTTC
NA	TRBV4-1	TRBJ2-2	NA	CASSPGQPTGELFF	TGCGCCAGCAGCCCAGGACAGCCCACCGGGGAGCTGTTTTTT
NA	TRBV7-9	TRBJ1-1	NA	CSSSLVLGGTEAFF	TGTTCCAGCAGCTTAGTATTAGGGGGCACTGAAGCTTTCTTT
TRBD1	TRBV10-2	TRBJ2-7	few	CASSEGRQGFPYEQYF	TGCGCCAGCAGTGAAGGAAGACAGGGGTTCCCCTACGAGCAGTACTTC
TRBD1	TRBV10-3	TRBJ2-5	few	CAISESPETGLGETQYF	TGTGCCATCAGTGAGTCCCCCGAGACAGGGCTGGGAGAGACCCAGTACTTC
NA	TRBV7-9	TRBJ1-1	NA	CASSLASPGLRTEAFF	TGTGCCAGCAGCTTAGCGTCTCCAGGGCTAAGGACTGAAGCTTTCTTT
NA	TRBV15	TRBJ2-3	NA	CATSRGSGPSGDTQYF	TGTGCCACCAGCAGAGGGAGCGGGCCCTCTGGAGATACGCAGTATTTT
TRBD1	TRBV11-2	TRBJ1-1	NA	CASSSPDRVGTEAFF	TGTGCCAGCAGTTCTCCGGACAGGGTTGGGACTGAAGCTTTCTTT
TRBD1	TRBV14	TRBJ1-2	NA	CASSQVNRGGGYTF	TGTGCCAGCAGCCAAGTAAACAGGGGTGGTGGCTACACCTTC
NA	TRBV18	TRBJ2-1	NA	CASSPPGRGNEQFF	TGTGCCAGCTCACCACCGGGGCGGGGCAATGAGCAGTTCTTC
NA	TRBV29-1	TRBJ1-1	NA	CSARTENTEAFF	TGCAGCGCACGGACAGAGAACACTGAAGCTTTCTTT
TRBD2	TRBV6-1	TRBJ2-7	NA	CASSERVAGPYEQYF	TGTGCCAGCAGTGAAAGAGTAGCGGGTCCCTACGAGCAGTACTTC
NA	TRBV7-7	TRBJ2-1	NA	CASSSAGSSANEQFF	TGTGCTAGCAGCTCCGCAGGGTCAAGTGCCAATGAGCAGTTCTTC
TRBD2	TRBV30	TRBJ2-1	NA	CAWSVAAGSGRFDEQFF	TGTGCCTGGAGTGTAGCAGCGGGGAGCGGGAGGTTCGATGAGCAGTTCTTC
TRBD1	TRBV19	TRBJ1-2	NA	CASSSYRDRAYYGYTF	TGTGCCAGTAGTTCCTACCGGGACAGGGCGTACTATGGCTACACCTTC
NA	TRBV6-5	TRBJ2-7	NA	CASSYSSGEQYF	TGTGCCAGCAGTTACTCGAGCGGCGAGCAGTACTTC
NA	TRBV6-1	TRBJ2-1	NA	CASSEPGKSNEQFF	TGTGCCAGCAGTGAACCGGGAAAGTCCAATGAGCAGTTCTTC
NA	TRBV11-3	TRBJ2-4	NA	CASSLDQAEVAKNIQYF	TGTGCCAGCAGCTTAGATCAGGCAGAAGTAGCCAAAAACATTCAGTACTTC
TRBD2	TRBV19	TRBJ2-7	NA	CASSTGGYEQYF	TGTGCCAGTAGTACGGGGGGATACGAGCAGTACTTC
TRBD1	TRBV6-1	TRBJ1-1	NA	CASSAGQAYTEAFF	TGTGCCAGCAGTGCGGGACAGGCCTACACTGAAGCTTTCTTT
NA	TRBV29-1	TRBJ1-2	NA	CSVGSGNYGYTF	TGCAGCGTTGGAAGCGGGAACTATGGCTACACCTTC
TRBD1	TRBV6-1	TRBJ2-7	NA	CASRLQGAGYEQYF	TGTGCCAGCAGACTGCAGGGGGCAGGCTACGAGCAGTACTTC
NA	TRBV6-1	TRBJ1-1	NA	CAIETVFTEAFF	TGTGCCATAGAGACAGTTTTCACTGAAGCTTTCTTT
NA	TRBV7-9	TRBJ2-5	NA	CASSSRTEQETQYF	TGTGCCAGCAGCTCCCGGACAGAACAAGAGACCCAGTACTTC
NA	TRBV2	TRBJ2-2	once	CASSDQGTNTGELFF	TGTGCCAGCAGTGACCAGGGGACGAACACCGGGGAGCTGTTTTTT
NA	TRBV13	TRBJ2-4	NA	CASSLYLEGNIQYF	TGTGCCAGCAGCTTGTACCTGGAGGGAAACATTCAGTACTTC
NA	TRBV15	TRBJ2-4	NA	CATSRGGPLAKNIQYF	TGTGCCACCAGCAGAGGGGGGCCCCTAGCCAAAAACATTCAGTACTTC
NA	TRBV4-2	TRBJ2-5	few	CASSQVALPGETQYF	TGTGCCAGCAGCCAAGTAGCACTACCGGGGGAGACCCAGTACTTC
NA	TRBV10-2	TRBJ1-5	NA	CASRRDNGAYSNQPQHF	TGCGCCAGCAGAAGGGACAATGGAGCTTATAGCAATCAGCCCCAGCATTTT
NA	TRBV6-1	TRBJ1-6	NA	CASSDHRSSYNSPLHF	TGTGCCAGCAGTGACCACAGAAGCTCCTATAATTCACCCCTCCACTTT
TRBD1	TRBV11-2	TRBJ1-2	NA	CASGLEGTDDFNYGYTF	TGTGCCAGCGGCTTAGAAGGGACAGATGATTTTAACTATGGCTACACCTTC
TRBD2	TRBV5-4	TRBJ2-5	NA	CASSPGLANYQETQYF	TGTGCCAGCAGCCCTGGACTAGCGAACTACCAAGAGACCCAGTACTTC
TRBD1	TRBV6-6	TRBJ2-7	NA	CASSYRTGAPPYF	TGTGCCAGCAGTTACAGAACAGGGGCCCCGCCGTACTTC
TRBD2	TRBV15	TRBJ2-3	NA	CATSRTTSPDSDTQYF	TGTGCCACCAGCAGAACGACTAGCCCGGATTCAGATACGCAGTATTTT
TRBD2	TRBV9	TRBJ2-5	NA	CASSVGVAGGGETQYF	TGTGCCAGCAGCGTAGGAGTAGCGGGGGGAGGGGAGACCCAGTACTTC
TRBD2	TRBV7-9	TRBJ2-1	NA	CASSLLIKSGRGHEQFF	TGTGCCAGCAGCTTATTAATAAAAAGCGGGAGGGGCCATGAGCAGTTCTTC
TRBD1	TRBV7-9	TRBJ2-6	NA	CATWDRGSSSGANVLTF	TGTGCCACCTGGGACAGGGGCTCTTCCTCTGGGGCCAACGTCCTGACTTTC
NA	TRBV7-9	TRBJ1-1	NA	CASAPAGTLNTEAFF	TGTGCCAGCGCCCCTGCCGGGACTTTGAACACTGAAGCTTTCTTT
NA	TRBV5-1	TRBJ2-7	NA	CASSLGGVSYEQYF	TGCGCCAGCAGCTTGGGAGGAGTCTCCTACGAGCAGTACTTC
TRBD2	TRBV5-8	TRBJ2-5	NA	CASSPGLGLQETQYF	TGTGCCAGCAGCCCGGGACTAGGGCTCCAAGAGACCCAGTACTTC
TRBD1	TRBV18	TRBJ2-7	few	CASSPIGTGGYEQYF	TGTGCCAGCTCACCTATTGGGACAGGGGGCTACGAGCAGTACTTC
TRBD1	TRBV5-8	TRBJ1-2	NA	CASSRLGQGGYGYTF	TGTGCCAGCAGCCGTCTTGGACAGGGGGGCTATGGCTACACCTTC
TRBD2	TRBV11-2	TRBJ2-3	NA	CASSLDQREASDTQYF	TGTGCCAGCAGCTTAGATCAACGGGAGGCCTCAGATACGCAGTATTTT
TRBD1	TRBV19	TRBJ1-2	NA	CASSIDPPGQGVRGYTF	TGTGCCAGTAGTATAGACCCCCCGGGACAGGGTGTAAGAGGCTACACCTTC
TRBD2	TRBV10-1	TRBJ2-3	once	CASRYHRSGKPSTDTQYF	TGCGCCAGCAGATACCACAGGAGCGGGAAACCTAGCACAGATACGCAGTATTTT
TRBD2	TRBV4-2	TRBJ2-1	NA	CASSQEGGAGGPHNEQFF	TGTGCCAGCAGCCAAGAAGGTGGGGCGGGAGGCCCCCACAATGAGCAGTTCTTC
TRBD2	TRBV11-2	TRBJ2-5	NA	CASSLAGGQETQYF	TGTGCCAGCAGCTTAGCGGGGGGTCAAGAGACCCAGTACTTC
NA	TRBV5-6	TRBJ2-1	NA	CASSHGSEEQFF	TGTGCCAGCAGCCATGGTAGCGAGGAGCAGTTCTTC
NA	TRBV10-3	TRBJ1-4	NA	CAISESGRGGYEGLFF	TGTGCCATCAGTGAGTCAGGGAGGGGAGGCTATGAAGGACTGTTTTTT
NA	TRBV2	TRBJ1-6	NA	CASRPGDGGSPLHF	TGTGCCAGCAGGCCCGGGGATGGTGGTTCACCCCTCCACTTT
NA	TRBV5-1	TRBJ2-3	NA	CASSLADTQYF	TGCGCCAGCAGCTTGGCTGATACGCAGTATTTT